The sequence of this TCR beta chain was determined in a study of T cells in Graves' hyperthyroidism and ophthalmopathy (dated by TCRdb to the late 2010s). About the investigation overall: Peripheral blood samples were taken at the time of initial diagnosis, prior to any treatment. To identify distinguishing TCR V-J signatures, a discovery cohort of about 95 patients was used, comprising 43 with Graves' ophthalmopathy and approximately 57 with stable Graves' hyperthyroidism. Prospective prediction of ophthalmopathy was tested in an independent validation cohort consisting of about 20 hyperthyroidism patients and around 16 patients who later progressed to ophthalmopathy. For training and testing, the 100 patients in the discovery cohort were randomly divided in a 7:3 ratio. In several Graves' hyperthyroidism patients, the study also compared T-cell repertoires from thyroid tissue with T-cell repertoires from blood. After blood sampling, hyperthyroidism patients were treated with methimazole at a starting dose of 30 mg daily, and ophthalmopathy patients were treated with high-dose intravenous methylprednisolone. The paper reports TCR Vbeta CDR3 sequencing of approximately 140 peripheral blood samples: fewer than 50 ophthalmopathy, roughly 80 hyperthyroidism and around 17 progressor patients.

Stable Graves' hyperthyroidism was defined as the absence of progression to ophthalmopathy over 18 months of follow-up. Hyperthyroidism patients were aged 18 to 65 years and newly diagnosed, with disease duration of less than 2 months. Exclusion was applied to patients with uncontrolled infections, other autoimmune diseases, pregnancy or lactation. Diagnoses relied on clinical symptoms, serum thyroxine and TRAb, thyroid ultrasound and orbital computed tomography. PBMCs were separated from over 9 ml of fresh peripheral blood using Ficoll-Paque density gradient centrifugation. Total RNA was extracted with Trizol reagent, and quality was checked on an Agilent 2100 Bioanalyzer. TCR beta CDR3 regions were amplified from RNA transcripts. The first round of RT-PCR for the TCR CDR3 was performed with the HTBI primer set and the Qiagen OneStep RT-PCR kit. Libraries were constructed in a second round of multiplex PCR, after which size selection and purification were performed. Libraries were sequenced paired-end with 100 bp reads on an Illumina HiSeq2000. The authors' pipeline ran thus. Raw data were processed with SOAPnuke, discarding reads with adapters, uncalled bases, mean Phred below 15, or no exact constant-primer or identifier match. COPE v1.2.5 was used to merge high-quality paired reads, and clonotypes were defined as unique nucleotide sequences. MiTCR v1.1 was used to align clonotypes to the IMGT TRBV, TRBD and TRBJ reference segments. The analysis included only V-J combinations with a frequency above 0.0001, which together covered roughly 99% of the repertoires. A TCS score was defined as the ratio between F50 (clonal expansion) and ExV (chaos), using BLOSUM62-based TCRdist between CDR3 peptides within each V-J. Welch's t-statistics and random forest reduced approximately 520 V-J features to roughly 13, which were used in a naive Bayes classifier (R e1071). TCRdb ran its own pipeline on the public reads, namely fastp trimming at Q25 and MiXCR clone calling, and kept in-frame beta chains. CDR3 protein duplicates are merged, each entry listing the most common genes and DNA. The V and J calls reflect TCRdb's pipeline rather than the authors' work. The sample table records roughly 400,000 distinct CDR3 sequences; 20% to 25% of these occur just once. 73% of the sample lies in the top ten.

On this clonotype: The clone's antigen remains unknown. Base qualities are not recorded, but no much larger clone differs from it by a single base.

What the study reported, not specific to this receptor: In validation, progression to ophthalmopathy was predicted by the model with 70.59% sensitivity and 72.22% specificity, a median of around 6.5 months before onset. Sample size was not statistically predetermined, and investigators were not blinded to group allocation. A model built on a 13 V-J signature distinguished ophthalmopathy from stable hyperthyroidism, reaching roughly 88% sensitivity and around 82% specificity in cross-validation and 80%/75% in testing. Most expanded thyroid clonotypes (frequency above 0.001) were also found in blood, which suggests that blood repertoires may mirror thyroid immune responses.

The cysteine opens and the phenylalanine closes a CDR3 of 15 amino acids. Only the CDR3 part of the read is kept: 45 bases, read in frame from the first base. Here V drops 6 bases and J drops 6 bases, and the junction holds 8 bases not matched to any gene. The clonotype comes from a man aged 45-60 years with Graves' hyperthyroidism. Rearrangement joined TRBV12-3 or TRBV12-4 to TRBJ2-1, with 10 bases in between that match TRBD2. Material for sequencing was blood. The nucleotides are TGTGCCAGCAGGCAGACTAGCGGGCCCCCCAATGAGCAGTTCTTC. Translated, it reads CASRQTSGPPNEQFF.